This TCR beta chain was sequenced for a study of blood T cell repertoires in COVID-19 (dated by TCRdb to 2020 to 2021). Regarding the complete study: The collaborator samples originated in the United States, Italy and Spain and spanned the acute and convalescent phases of COVID-19. The material from the prospective study consisted of cDNA or gDNA derived from T cells, B-cell-depleted T cells, or PBMCs. Subjects who had been exposed to COVID-19, were actively infected with it, or had recovered from it provided the deeply sampled blood TCRbeta repertoires that made up the dataset. The repertoires were released in a freely available public database meant as a resource for research on the immune response to SARS-CoV-2. The samples were drawn from two sources: the first 160 participants of the ongoing ImmuneRACE study, and approximately 1,300 subjects contributed by 6 global collaborators. The sample metadata nearly always contained a de-identified subject ID, COVID-19 status, age in years and sex. HLA class I and class II types, where available, came from metadata supplied by the sample provider rather than from assay-based typing. Study-wide findings and limitations: The quantity of clinical and demographic metadata differed by source and by participant and was supplied without curation.

The immunoSEQ Assay, a bias-controlled multiplex PCR, was used to amplify TCRbeta CDR3 regions from genomic DNA. Turning to the authors' computational methods: Within the assay, amplification of reference gene primers was used to estimate how many nucleated cells each sample contained. To quantify the absolute abundance of each unique TCRbeta CDR3 rearrangement, sequence reads were collapsed and filtered. For each sample, productive Simpson clonality was calculated by taking the square root of Simpson's diversity index across productive rearrangements. The source is immuneACCESS, and TCRdb retained only in-frame sequences with V and J called. Part of the clones is not carried over; for the studies checked, unresolved V genes explain less than half of this, and the remainder is unexplained. The D gene and trimming were derived from the DNA, and the V and J assignments and clone size from that table. The sample contains roughly 100,000 clones, 82% of them found a single time. The top ten clones comprise 18% of the sample.

Each collaborating institution followed its own protocols to collect whole blood in K2EDTA tubes. For TCRbeta analysis, collaborators shipped samples in one of three forms: frozen whole blood, isolated PBMCs, or DNA extracted from either of those sample types. Concerning this clone itself: No cognate antigen has been identified for it. Base-call qualities are not available, and no considerably larger clone is one nucleotide away.

CDR1 and CDR2 were assigned from the germline V gene as SQVTM and ANQGSEA. Compared with germline, V lacks 6 bases and J lacks 0 bases; bases without a gene match: 10. Measured from the cysteine to the phenylalanine, the CDR3 is 15 residues long. Solely the CDR3 DNA is kept, with 45 bases framed from the first base. This chain is built from TRBV29-1 and TRBJ2-7; 8 junctional bases match TRBD1. Material: peripheral blood. The sequence was obtained from a man of 80 years or more with acute or convalescent COVID-19. The bases read TGCAGCGTAGCTCTTCCACAGGGGGTCTCCTACGAGCAGTACTTC. Protein translation: CSVALPQGVSYEQYF.